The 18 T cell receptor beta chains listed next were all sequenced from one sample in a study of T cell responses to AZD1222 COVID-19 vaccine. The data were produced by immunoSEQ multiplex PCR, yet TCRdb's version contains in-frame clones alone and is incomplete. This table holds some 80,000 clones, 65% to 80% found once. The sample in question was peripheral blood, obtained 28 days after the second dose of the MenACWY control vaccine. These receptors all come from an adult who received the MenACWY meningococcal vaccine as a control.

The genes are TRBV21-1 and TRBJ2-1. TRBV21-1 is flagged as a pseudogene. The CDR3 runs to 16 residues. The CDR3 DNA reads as TGTGCCAGCAGCTCCAAGTCACTGCTTAAGGGCAATGAGCAGTTCTTC. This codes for CASSSKSLLKGNEQFF.

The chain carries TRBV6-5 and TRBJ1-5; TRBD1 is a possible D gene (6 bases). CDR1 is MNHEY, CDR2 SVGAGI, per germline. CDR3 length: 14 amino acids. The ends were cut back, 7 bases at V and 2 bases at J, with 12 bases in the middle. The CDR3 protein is CASKGRQGNQPQHF. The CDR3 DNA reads TGTGCCAGCAAAGGGAGACAGGGCAATCAGCCCCAGCATTTT.

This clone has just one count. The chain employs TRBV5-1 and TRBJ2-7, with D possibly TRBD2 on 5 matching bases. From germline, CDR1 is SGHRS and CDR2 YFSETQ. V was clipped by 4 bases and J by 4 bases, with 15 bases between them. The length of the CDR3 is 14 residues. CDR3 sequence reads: CASSTDSRAYEQYF. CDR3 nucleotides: TGCGCCAGCAGCACGGACTCCCGGGCTTACGAGCAGTACTTC.

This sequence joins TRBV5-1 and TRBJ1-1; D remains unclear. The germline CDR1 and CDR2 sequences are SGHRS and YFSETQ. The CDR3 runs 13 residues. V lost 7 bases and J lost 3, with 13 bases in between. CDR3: CASGRGGYTEAFF. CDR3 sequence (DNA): TGCGCCAGCGGCCGAGGAGGATACACTGAAGCTTTCTTT.

CDR3 coding DNA: TGTGCCAGCAAAGTGGACGGGGCAGGGAATGAGCAGTTCTTC. Protein: CASKVDGAGNEQFF. The chain employs TRBV2 and TRBJ2-1, with D possibly being TRBD1 or TRBD2 (5 bases each). The CDR3 has 14 amino acids. Trimming pared 7 bases from V and 7 bases from J, leaving 17 bases between. Per germline, CDR1 SNHLY and CDR2 FYNNEI.

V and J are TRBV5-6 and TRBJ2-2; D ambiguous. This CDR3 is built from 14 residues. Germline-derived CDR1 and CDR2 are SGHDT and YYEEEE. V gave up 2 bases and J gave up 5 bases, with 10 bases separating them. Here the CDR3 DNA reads TGTGCCAGCAGCTTTCCCCCGAGGACCGGGGAGCTGTTTTTT. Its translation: CASSFPPRTGELFF.

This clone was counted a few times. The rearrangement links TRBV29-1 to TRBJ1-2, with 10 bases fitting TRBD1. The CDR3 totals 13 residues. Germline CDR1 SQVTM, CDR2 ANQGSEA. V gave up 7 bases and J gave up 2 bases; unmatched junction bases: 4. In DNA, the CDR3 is TGCAGCGCCCGGACAGGGGGGAACTATGGCTACACCTTC. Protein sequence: CSARTGGNYGYTF. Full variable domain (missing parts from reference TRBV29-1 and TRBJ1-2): SAVISQKPSRDICQRGTSLTIQCQVDSQVTMMFWYRQQPGQSLTLIATANQGSEATYESGFVIDKFPISRPNLTFSTLTVSNMSPEDSSIYLCSARTGGNYGYTFGSGTRLTVV.

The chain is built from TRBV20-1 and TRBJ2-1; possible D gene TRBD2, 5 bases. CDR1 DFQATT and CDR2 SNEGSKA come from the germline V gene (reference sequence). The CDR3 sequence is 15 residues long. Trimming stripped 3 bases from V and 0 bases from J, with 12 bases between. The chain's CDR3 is CSASAAEVSYNEQFF. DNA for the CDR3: TGCAGTGCTAGTGCAGCGGAGGTCTCCTACAATGAGCAGTTCTTC.

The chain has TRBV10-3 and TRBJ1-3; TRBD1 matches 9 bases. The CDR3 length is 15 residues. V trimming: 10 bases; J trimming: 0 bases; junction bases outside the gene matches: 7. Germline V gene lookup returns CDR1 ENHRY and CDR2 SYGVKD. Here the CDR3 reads CATQQGAGSGNTIYF. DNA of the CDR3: TGTGCCACCCAACAGGGGGCTGGCTCTGGAAACACCATATATTTT.

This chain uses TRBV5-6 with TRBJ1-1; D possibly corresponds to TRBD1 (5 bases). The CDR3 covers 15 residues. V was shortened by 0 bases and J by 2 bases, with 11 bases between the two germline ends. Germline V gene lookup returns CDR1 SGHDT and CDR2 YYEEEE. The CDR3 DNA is TGTGCCAGCAGCTTGGCAATGGGGGTAAACACTGAAGCTTTCTTT. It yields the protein CASSLAMGVNTEAFF.

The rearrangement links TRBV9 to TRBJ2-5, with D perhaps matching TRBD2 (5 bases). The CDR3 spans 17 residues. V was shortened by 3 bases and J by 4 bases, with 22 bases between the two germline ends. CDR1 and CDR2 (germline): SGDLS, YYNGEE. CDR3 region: CASSGGPGSGRPETQYF. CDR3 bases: TGTGCCAGCAGCGGAGGCCCGGGCAGCGGAAGACCAGAGACCCAGTACTTC.

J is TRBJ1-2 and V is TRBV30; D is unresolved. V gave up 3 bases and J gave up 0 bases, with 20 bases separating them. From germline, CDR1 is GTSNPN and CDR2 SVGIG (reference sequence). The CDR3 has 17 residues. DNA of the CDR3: TGTGCCTGGAGGGCCAATGCGGGTTCTTTTTCTAACTATGGCTACACCTTC. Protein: CAWRANAGSFSNYGYTF. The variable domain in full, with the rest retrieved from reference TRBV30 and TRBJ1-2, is SQTIHQWPATLVQPVGSPLSLECTVEGTSNPNLYWYRQAAGRGLQLLFYSVGIGQISSEVPQNLSASRPQDRQFILSSKKLLLSDSGFYLCAWRANAGSFSNYGYTFGSGTRLTVV.

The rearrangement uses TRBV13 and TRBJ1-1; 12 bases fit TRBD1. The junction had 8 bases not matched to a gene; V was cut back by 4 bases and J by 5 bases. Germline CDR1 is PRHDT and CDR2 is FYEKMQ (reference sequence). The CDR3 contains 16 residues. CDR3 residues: CASSSGTGGALTEAFF. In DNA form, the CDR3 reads TGTGCCAGCAGCTCGGGGACAGGGGGCGCATTAACTGAAGCTTTCTTT.

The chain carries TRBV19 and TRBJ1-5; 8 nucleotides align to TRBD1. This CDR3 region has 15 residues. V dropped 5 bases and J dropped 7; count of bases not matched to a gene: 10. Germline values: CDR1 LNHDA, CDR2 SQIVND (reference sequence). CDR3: CASSPQGAQRQPQHF. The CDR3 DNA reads TGTGCCAGTAGTCCCCAGGGGGCTCAACGGCAGCCCCAGCATTTT.

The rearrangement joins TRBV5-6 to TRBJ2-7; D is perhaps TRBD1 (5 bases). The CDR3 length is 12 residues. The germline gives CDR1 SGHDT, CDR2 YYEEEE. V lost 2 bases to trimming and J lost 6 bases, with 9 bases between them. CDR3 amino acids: CASSFSGFEQYF. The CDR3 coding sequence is TGTGCCAGCAGCTTTTCAGGGTTCGAGCAGTACTTC.

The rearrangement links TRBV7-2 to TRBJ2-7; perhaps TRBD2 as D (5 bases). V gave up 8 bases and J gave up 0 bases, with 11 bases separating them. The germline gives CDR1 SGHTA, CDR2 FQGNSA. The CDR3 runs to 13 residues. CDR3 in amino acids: CASSRGTSYEQYF. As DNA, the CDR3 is TGTGCCAGCTCCCGGGGTACCTCCTACGAGCAGTACTTC.

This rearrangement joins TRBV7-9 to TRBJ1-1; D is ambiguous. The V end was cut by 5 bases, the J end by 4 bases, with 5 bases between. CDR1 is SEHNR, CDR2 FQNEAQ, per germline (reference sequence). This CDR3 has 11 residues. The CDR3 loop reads CASSPVTEAFF. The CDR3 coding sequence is TGTGCCAGCAGCCCGGTCACTGAAGCTTTCTTT.

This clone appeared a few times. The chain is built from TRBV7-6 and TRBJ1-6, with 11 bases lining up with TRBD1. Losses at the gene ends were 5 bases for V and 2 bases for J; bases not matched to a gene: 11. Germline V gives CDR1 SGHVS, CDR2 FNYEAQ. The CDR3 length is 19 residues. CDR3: CASSPQPPGQGAYNSPLHF. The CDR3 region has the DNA TGTGCCAGCAGCCCACAACCCCCGGGACAGGGGGCCTATAATTCACCCCTCCACTTT. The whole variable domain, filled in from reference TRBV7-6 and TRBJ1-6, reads GAGVSQSPRYKVTKRGQDVALRCDPISGHVSLYWYRQALGQGPEFLTYFNYEAQQDKSGLPNDRFSAERPEGSISTLTIQRTEQRDSAMYRCASSPQPPGQGAYNSPLHFGNGTRLTVT.